What follows are 10 T cell receptor beta chains derived from one specimen sequenced in a study of blood T cells in healthy people across ages. Then a second PCR, running roughly 6 to 12 cycles, was carried out with a sample-barcoded 5' primer and a J-beta primer mix. TCRdb ran MiXCR on the 5' RACE reads and lists one entry per CDR3 protein. The sample holds 650,000 or so distinct CDR3 sequences; 52% are singletons and the top ten take about 14%. The sequencing input was blood. The origin of the receptors is a woman over 75 in good health.

The sample holds a few counts of this clonotype. CDR3 loop: CASGVDSNQPQHF. The CDR3 bases are TGTGCCAGCGGAGTCGATAGCAATCAGCCCCAGCATTTT. The chain carries TRBV2 and TRBJ1-5, with D hard to call. V was clipped by 8 bases and J by 0 bases, with 8 bases between them. Germline loops: CDR1 SNHLY, CDR2 FYNNEI. CDR3 size: 13 residues.

This rearrangement joins TRBV20-1 to TRBJ2-3; possibly TRBD1 or TRBD2 for D (6 bases each). Germline V CDR1 and CDR2: DFQATT, SNEGSKA (reference sequence). This CDR3 contains 15 residues. V lost 6 bases and J lost 0, with 16 bases in between. CDR3 bases: TGCAGTGCCCACCTAGGGGGGATGAGCACAGATACGCAGTATTTT. The encoded protein is CSAHLGGMSTDTQYF.

This clonotype showed up many times. The chain carries TRBV27 and TRBJ2-1; 9 bases fit TRBD2. CDR1 and CDR2 from the germline V gene are MNHEY and SMNVEV (reference sequence). With 5 bases clipped from V and 3 bases from J, the junction kept 5 bases outside the gene matches. The CDR3 is 15 amino acids. The CDR3 nucleotides read TGTGCCAGCAGTCGGGCTAGCGGGAACTACAATGAGCAGTTCTTC. It specifies CASSRASGNYNEQFF.

In its sample, this clonotype was seen many times. The chain recombines TRBV20-1 with TRBJ2-7; TRBD2 aligns across 7 bases. Germline V CDR1 and CDR2: DFQATT, SNEGSKA (reference sequence). Trimming took 2 bases from V and 1 from J; bases not matched to a gene: 11. The CDR3 totals 16 residues. CDR3 DNA: TGCAGTGCTAGAAGGGGAGGGCGGGGGTCGTCCTACGAGCAGTACTTC. It yields the protein CSARRGGRGSSYEQYF.

This chain connects TRBV14 to TRBJ2-1; D is possibly TRBD2 (5 bases). The J call may be wrong; the DNA end is better matched by TRBJ2-7. This CDR3 spans 13 amino acids. The germline V gene encodes CDR1 SGHDN and CDR2 FVKESK. The CDR3 here is CASSPDLYNEQYF. CDR3 sequence (DNA): TGTGCCAGCAGTCCGGACTTGTACAATGAGCAGTACTTC.

DNA for the CDR3: TGTGCCAGCAGCGTCGGGACAGGGAGGACAGATACGCAGTATTTT. It specifies CASSVGTGRTDTQYF. This chain links TRBV9 with TRBJ2-3; 9 nucleotides align to TRBD1. The germline CDR1 and CDR2 sequences are SGDLS and YYNGEE. Trimming took 2 bases from V and 3 from J; bases not matched to a gene: 4. The CDR3 is made up of 15 amino acids. Based on the CDR3 plus reference TRBV9 and TRBJ2-3, the full variable domain is DSGVTQTPKHLITATGQRVTLRCSPRSGDLSVYWYQQSLDQGLQFLIQYYNGEERAKGNILERFSAQQFPDLHSELNLSSLELGDSALYFCASSVGTGRTDTQYFGPGTRLTVL.

Notes on this clonotype: The junction and the germline gene differ at one end; a read error may be behind it. As DNA, the CDR3 is TGTGCCAGCAGCTTCGAGAGGGTGGATATGCAGTATTTT. Translation gives CASSFERVDMQYF. The chain combines TRBV11-2 with TRBJ2-3; the D gene is possibly TRBD2 (5 bases). The germline V gene has CDR1 SGHAT and CDR2 FQNNGV. CDR3 size: 13 residues.

This sequence joins TRBV21-1 and TRBJ2-4. TRBV21-1 is a listed pseudogene. CDR3 length: 12 amino acids. This CDR3 reads CASSKVTLEQYF. CDR3 DNA sequence: TGTGCCAGCAGCAAAGTCACGTTAGAGCAGTACTTC.

This clonotype came up many times. The rearrangement uses TRBV20-1 and TRBJ2-7; D remains ambiguous. Trimming took 4 bases from V and 6 from J, leaving 19 bases between them. This CDR3 is 14 amino acids long. Germline lookup yields CDR1 DFQATT and CDR2 SNEGSKA (reference sequence). The CDR3 is CSAKVSSYPLEQYF. DNA of the CDR3: TGCAGTGCTAAGGTTTCTTCCTACCCTCTCGAGCAGTACTTC.

The V gene is TRBV20-1, the J gene TRBJ2-1; 13 bases are shared with TRBD2. The CDR3 loop spans 16 amino acids. V was pared by 3 bases and J by 9 bases, with 11 bases of the junction left unmatched. In germline, CDR1 is DFQATT, CDR2 SNEGSKA (reference sequence). CDR3 sequence reads: CSASLGGTSGNTEQFF. CDR3 nucleotides: TGCAGTGCTAGTCTCGGCGGGACTAGCGGGAACACTGAGCAGTTCTTC.